The 14 T cell receptor beta chains presented below share a single source sample, sequenced in a study of neoadjuvant nivolumab and ipilimumab in lung cancer. Profiled with immunoSEQ multiplex PCR; TCRdb holds only in-frame clones, not every one. The top ten clones hold under 12% of a sample with around 5,000 clones, 73% of them seen once. The sequences come from tumor tissue, collected after neoadjuvant nivolumab, alone or with ipilimumab, at or shortly before surgery. These receptor sequences come from an adult with non-small cell lung cancer.

This clone was seen just once. The rearrangement joins TRBV7-2 to TRBJ1-5; no reliable D call. With 1 base removed from V and 3 bases from J, the gap between germline ends came to 13 bases. The CDR3 spans 16 residues. The V gene's germline CDR1 is SGHTA and CDR2 FQGNSA. The chain's CDR3 is CASSLGRGGNNQPQHF. Written as DNA, the CDR3 is TGTGCCAGCAGCTTAGGTCGCGGAGGAAACAATCAGCCCCAGCATTTT.

J is TRBJ1-6 and V is TRBV4-1; unclear D gene. Trimming removed 0 bases from V and 7 bases from J, with 13 bases in between. This CDR3 is 16 amino acids long. CDR1 is MGHRA, CDR2 YSYEKL, per germline. The CDR3 loop is CASSQDPGARNSPLHF. Here the CDR3 DNA reads TGCGCCAGCAGCCAAGATCCAGGCGCTAGAAATTCACCCCTCCACTTT.

The sample holds a few counts of this clone. The rearrangement links TRBV10-3 to TRBJ2-2; TRBD2 agrees at 9 bases. Trimming cost V 6 bases and J 6 bases; bases outside gene matches: 5. Germline CDR1 ENHRY, CDR2 SYGVKD. This CDR3 has 14 residues. CDR3 nucleotide sequence: TGTGCCATCAGGGATAGCGGGGGCCCCGGGGAGCTGTTTTTT. Encoded protein: CAIRDSGGPGELFF.

The J gene is TRBJ2-7, the V gene TRBV28; TRBD1 aligns across 7 bases. This CDR3 is built from 15 residues. Germline CDR1 is MDHEN and CDR2 is SYDVKM. Unmatched junction bases numbered 11, after V lost 4 bases and J lost 5 bases. The CDR3 region is CASSSATKGADEQYV. The CDR3 DNA is TGTGCCAGCAGTTCCGCAACGAAGGGGGCGGACGAGCAGTACGTC.

The rearrangement links TRBV28 to TRBJ2-4, with D possibly TRBD2 on 6 matching bases. This CDR3 region has 17 residues. V was shortened by 5 bases and J by 3 bases, with 20 bases between the two germline ends. The germline gives CDR1 MDHEN, CDR2 SYDVKM. CDR3 nucleotide sequence: TGTGCCAGCAGTGGGGGTCGACCCGTCGGGGGCAAAAACATTCAGTACTTC. Residues: CASSGGRPVGGKNIQYF.

A single count supports this clone. V and J are TRBV14 and TRBJ2-2; D gene ambiguous. Trimming stripped 2 bases from V and 1 base from J, with 11 bases between. This CDR3 has 16 amino acids. Germline V lookup: CDR1 SGHDN, CDR2 FVKESK. The CDR3: CASSQRWGRNTGELFF. CDR3 coding DNA: TGTGCCAGCAGCCAAAGATGGGGAAGGAACACCGGGGAGCTGTTTTTT.

The genes are TRBV4-1 and TRBJ1-4; 8 bases match TRBD1. This CDR3 is 15 amino acids long. Germline values: CDR1 MGHRA, CDR2 YSYEKL. The V segment lost 1 base and the J segment 6 bases; nucleotides outside the gene matches: 4. Written as DNA, the CDR3 is TGCGCCAGCAGCCAAGCGGACAGGGCCCATGAAAAACTGTTTTTT. It translates to CASSQADRAHEKLFF.

This chain connects TRBV5-1 to TRBJ2-5, with D unclear. Germline CDR1 and CDR2: SGHRS and YFSETQ. There are 16 residues in the CDR3. V was shortened by 2 bases and J by 2 bases, with 16 bases between the two germline ends. CDR3 in amino acids: CASSLGGGKGQETQYF. The CDR3 nucleotides are TGCGCCAGCAGCTTAGGCGGCGGCAAGGGACAAGAGACCCAGTACTTC.

This chain joins TRBV15 and TRBJ2-1; TRBD1 is a possible D gene (6 bases). CDR1 and CDR2 (germline): LNHNV, YYDKDF (reference sequence). The V end lost 1 base, the J end lost 0 bases, and 19 bases lay between the germline ends. The CDR3 consists of 19 residues. The CDR3 DNA reads as TGTGCCACCAGCAGAGGGAAGTCCTTAGGGGGTAGCTCCTACAATGAGCAGTTCTTC. Amino acids: CATSRGKSLGGSSYNEQFF.

This clone was seen a handful of times. The chain employs TRBV5-1 and TRBJ2-7; D call uncertain. Trimming removed 5 bases from V and 5 bases from J, with 14 bases in between. The CDR3 spans 13 residues. The germline V gene encodes CDR1 SGHRS and CDR2 YFSETQ. CDR3 protein: CASSSDGLDEQYF. As DNA, the CDR3 is TGCGCCAGCAGTTCTGACGGCCTGGACGAGCAGTACTTC.

This clone was detected a few times. The genes are TRBV2 and TRBJ2-5, with 8 bases that match TRBD1. Germline CDR1 and CDR2: SNHLY and FYNNEI. V shed 4 bases, J shed 5 bases, and the junction held 0 bases outside the gene matches. The CDR3 totals 12 residues. CDR3 in amino acids: CASSAGGETQYF. CDR3 in DNA: TGTGCCAGCAGTGCAGGGGGCGAGACCCAGTACTTC.

This rearrangement joins TRBV7-9 to TRBJ2-7; perhaps TRBD1 as D (6 bases). CDR3 length: 14 residues. Looked up from germline, CDR1 is SEHNR and CDR2 is FQNEAQ (reference sequence). With 1 base removed from V and 2 bases from J, the gap between germline ends came to 9 bases. The CDR3 loop reads CASSLGTATYEQYV. The CDR3 nucleotides are TGTGCCAGCAGCTTAGGGACAGCAACCTACGAGCAGTACGTC.

The table lists this clone with a count of one. Written as DNA, the CDR3 is TGTGCCAGCCCCCGGGGGTCGGGGGACTATGGCTACACCTTC. Protein sequence: CASPRGSGDYGYTF. J is TRBJ1-2 and V is TRBV7-2; possible D gene TRBD1, 5 bases. The CDR3 totals 14 residues. Germline V gene data show CDR1 as SGHTA and CDR2 as FQGNSA. Trimming took 8 bases from V and 3 from J, leaving 16 bases between them.

This chain links TRBV7-9 with TRBJ1-2; 9 positions agree with TRBD1. With V trimmed by 3 bases and J by 12 bases, 8 bases remained unmatched. CDR1 and CDR2 from the germline V gene are SEHNR and FQNEAQ (reference sequence). The CDR3 sequence is 13 residues long. CDR3 protein: CASSLGGQGTHTF. In DNA form, the CDR3 reads TGTGCCAGCAGCTTGGGGGGACAGGGAACCCACACCTTC.